This T cell receptor beta chain stems from a study of cytotoxic CD8 clonotypes in ibrutinib-treated CLL. The wider study: Included were 11 relapsed/refractory and about 14 treatment-naive patients, of whom about 18 were IGHV unmutated. Among responders, about 24 were partial and 2 complete; after median roughly 66 months, approximately 15 stayed remitted and around twelve progressed.

The study, taken as a whole, reports: The study found clonality rose at ibrutinib response, then fell toward baseline at progression.

The CDR3 consists of 16 residues. CDR1 is MGHRA, CDR2 YSYEKL, per germline. V trimming: 1 base; J trimming: 8 bases; junction bases outside the gene matches: 8. Worth noting for this clone: The target antigen is unknown.

Depth targeted 1 in 200,000 to 1 in 1 million T cells, averaging approximately 10x coverage per clonotype. TCRdb's copy holds only in-frame clones and misses some; the assay was immunoSEQ multiplex PCR. The top ten clones hold about an eighth of a sample with roughly 200,000 clones, roughly 79% of them seen once. The chain has TRBV4-1 and TRBJ1-6; 7 positions match TRBD1. This sequence originates from a human donor with chronic lymphocytic leukemia. The sample here was PBMCs, taken after 12 months of ibrutinib treatment. The CDR3 DNA reads TGCGCCAGCAGCCAAGTGTTGGACAGGTCTGATTCACCCCTCCACTTT. This encodes CASSQVLDRSDSPLHF.